Sequencing of this T cell receptor beta chain was carried out in a study of OX40 agonist ivuxolimab in advanced cancers. In the study overall: The mean age was roughly 60 years, ranging from about 20 to 85, with around four fifths of participants male. Study-wide findings and caveats: Among expanded peripheral T cells, antigen specificity went undetermined. Some patients who did not respond also had low normalized T-cell clonal expansion.

Libraries were prepared by immunoSEQ multiplex PCR; TCRdb keeps only in-frame clonotypes and omits some of them. There are fewer than 55,000 clones in the sample; 80% to 90% occur only once, and roughly a quarter lies in the top ten. The V and J ends lost 1 base and 4 bases, in that order; junction bases with no gene match: 8. The CDR3 sequence is 15 residues long. Germline V lookup: CDR1 GTSNPN, CDR2 SVGIG (reference sequence). Note on this clone: Its antigen is not known.

The sequenced sample was CD4+ or CD8+ T cells sorted from blood, obtained in a trial of the OX40 agonist ivuxolimab. The chain couples TRBV30 to TRBJ1-2, with 8 bases lining up with TRBD1. The sequence was collected from an adult with an advanced solid tumor such as melanoma, head and neck, liver or kidney cancer. CDR3 sequence reads: CAWSGQGAPLYGYTF. The CDR3 bases are TGTGCCTGGAGTGGGCAGGGGGCGCCTCTCTATGGCTACACCTTC.